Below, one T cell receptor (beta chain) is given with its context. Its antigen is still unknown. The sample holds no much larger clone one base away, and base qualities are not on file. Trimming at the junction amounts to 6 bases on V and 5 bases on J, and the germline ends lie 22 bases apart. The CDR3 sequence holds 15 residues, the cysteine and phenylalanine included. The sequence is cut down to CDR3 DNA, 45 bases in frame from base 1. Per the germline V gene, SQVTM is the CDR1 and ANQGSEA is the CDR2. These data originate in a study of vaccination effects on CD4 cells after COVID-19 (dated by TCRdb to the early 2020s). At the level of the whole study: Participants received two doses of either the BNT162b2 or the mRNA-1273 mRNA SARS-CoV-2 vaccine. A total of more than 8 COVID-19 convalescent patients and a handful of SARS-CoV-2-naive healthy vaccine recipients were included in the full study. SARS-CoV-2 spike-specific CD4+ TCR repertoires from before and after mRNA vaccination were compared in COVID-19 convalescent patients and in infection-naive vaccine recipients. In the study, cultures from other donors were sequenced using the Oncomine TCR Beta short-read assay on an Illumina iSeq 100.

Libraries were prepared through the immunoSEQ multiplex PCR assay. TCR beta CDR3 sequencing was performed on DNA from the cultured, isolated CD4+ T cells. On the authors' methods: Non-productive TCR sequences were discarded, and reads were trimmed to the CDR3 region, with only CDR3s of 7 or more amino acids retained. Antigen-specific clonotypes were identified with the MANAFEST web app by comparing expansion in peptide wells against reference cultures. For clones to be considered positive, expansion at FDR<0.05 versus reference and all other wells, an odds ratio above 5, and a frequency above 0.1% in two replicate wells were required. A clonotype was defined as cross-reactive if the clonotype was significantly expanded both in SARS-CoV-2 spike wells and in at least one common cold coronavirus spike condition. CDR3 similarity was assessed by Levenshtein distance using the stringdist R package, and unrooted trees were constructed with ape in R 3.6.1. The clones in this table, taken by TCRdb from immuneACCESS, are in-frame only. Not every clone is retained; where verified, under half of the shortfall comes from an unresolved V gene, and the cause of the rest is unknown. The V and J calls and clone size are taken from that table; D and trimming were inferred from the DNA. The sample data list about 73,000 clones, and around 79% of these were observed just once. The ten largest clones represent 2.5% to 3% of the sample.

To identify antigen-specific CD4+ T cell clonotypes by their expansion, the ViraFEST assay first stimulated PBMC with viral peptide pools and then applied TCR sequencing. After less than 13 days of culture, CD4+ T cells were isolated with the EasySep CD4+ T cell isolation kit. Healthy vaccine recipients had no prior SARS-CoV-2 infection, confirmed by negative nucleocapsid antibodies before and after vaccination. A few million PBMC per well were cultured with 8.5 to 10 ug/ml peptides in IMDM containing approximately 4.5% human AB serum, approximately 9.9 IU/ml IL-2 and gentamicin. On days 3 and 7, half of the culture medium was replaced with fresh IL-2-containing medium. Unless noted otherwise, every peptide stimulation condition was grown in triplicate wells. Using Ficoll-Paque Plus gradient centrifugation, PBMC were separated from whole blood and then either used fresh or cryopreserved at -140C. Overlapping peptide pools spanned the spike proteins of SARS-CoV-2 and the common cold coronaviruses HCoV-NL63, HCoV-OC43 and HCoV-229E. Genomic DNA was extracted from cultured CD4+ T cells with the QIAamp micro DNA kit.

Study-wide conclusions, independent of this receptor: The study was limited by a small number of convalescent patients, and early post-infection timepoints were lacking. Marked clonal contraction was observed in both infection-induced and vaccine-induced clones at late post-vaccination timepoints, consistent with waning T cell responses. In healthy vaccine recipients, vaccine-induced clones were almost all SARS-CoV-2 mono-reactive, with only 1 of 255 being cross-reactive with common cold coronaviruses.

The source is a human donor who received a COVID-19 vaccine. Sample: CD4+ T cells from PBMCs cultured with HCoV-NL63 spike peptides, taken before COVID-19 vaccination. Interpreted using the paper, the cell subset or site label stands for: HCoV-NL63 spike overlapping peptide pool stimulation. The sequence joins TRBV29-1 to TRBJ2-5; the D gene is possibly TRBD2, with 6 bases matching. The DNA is TGCAGCGTGACCCAAGCGGGTCTCTCCGCGGAGACCCAGTACTTC. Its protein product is CSVTQAGLSAETQYF.